The clone carrying this T cell receptor (beta chain) has a count of ten or more. This could be a read error, since a much larger clone is one nucleotide away. The germline V gene encodes CDR1 LNHDA and CDR2 SQIVND (reference sequence). The CDR3 consists of 15 residues. V shed 5 bases, J shed 2 bases, and the junction held 5 bases outside the gene matches. This specimen belongs to a study of metastatic and nonmetastatic thyroid tumors. Thyroid surgery was preceded by no treatment in any patient. MiXCR re-clonotyped the PCR reads for TCRdb. The profile shows about 33,000 clones, 15% to 20% of them singletons.

This TCR came from a male donor with papillary thyroid cancer or a benign thyroid nodule (not recorded which). Some clones in this sample may be carry-over from other donors' samples. Sequencing was done on a sample of blood. V and J are TRBV19 and TRBJ2-2; 7 nucleotides match TRBD2. The CDR3 nucleotides read TGTGCCAGTAGTGTTGGCGGGAGTAACACCGGGGAGCTGTTTTTT. It translates to CASSVGGSNTGELFF.